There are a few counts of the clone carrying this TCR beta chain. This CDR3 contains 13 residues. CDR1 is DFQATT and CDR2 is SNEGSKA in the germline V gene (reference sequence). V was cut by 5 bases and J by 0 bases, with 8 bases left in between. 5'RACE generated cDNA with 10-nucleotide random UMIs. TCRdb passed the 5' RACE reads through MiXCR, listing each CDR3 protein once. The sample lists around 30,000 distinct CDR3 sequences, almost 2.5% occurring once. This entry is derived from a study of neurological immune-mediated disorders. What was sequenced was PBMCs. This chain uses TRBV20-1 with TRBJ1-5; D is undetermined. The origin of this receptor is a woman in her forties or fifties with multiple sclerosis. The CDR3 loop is CSARRDSNQPQHF. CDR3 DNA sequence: TGCAGTGCTCGCCGGGATAGCAATCAGCCCCAGCATTTT.